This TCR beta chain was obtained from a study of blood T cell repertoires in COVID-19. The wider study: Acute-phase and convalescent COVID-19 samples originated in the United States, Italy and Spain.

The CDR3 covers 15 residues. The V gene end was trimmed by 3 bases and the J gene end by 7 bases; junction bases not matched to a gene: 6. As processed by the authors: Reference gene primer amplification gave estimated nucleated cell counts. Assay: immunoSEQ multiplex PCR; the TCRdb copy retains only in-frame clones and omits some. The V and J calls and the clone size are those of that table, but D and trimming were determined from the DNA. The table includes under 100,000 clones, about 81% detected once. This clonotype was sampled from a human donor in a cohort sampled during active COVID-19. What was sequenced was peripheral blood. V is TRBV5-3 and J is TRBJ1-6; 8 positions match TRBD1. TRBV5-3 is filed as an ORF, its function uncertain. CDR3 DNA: TGTGCCAGAAGCTCATACGACAGGGGCAATTCACCCCTCCACTTT. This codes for CARSSYDRGNSPLHF.